This T cell receptor beta chain was recorded in a study of T cell responses to AZD1222 COVID-19 vaccine. Across the whole study: Doses given second, at about 4 or about 12 weeks, were pooled.

Study-level findings and limits: Reports indicate that nearly half of spike-specific TCRs are directed at unmutated variant regions. There were repertoire samples only from the period after the peak T cell response. Among those given AZD1222, only six were seropositive at baseline.

V was shortened by 2 bases and J by 1 base, with 12 bases between the two germline ends. The CDR3 is 16 residues long. Germline CDR1 SGHTA, CDR2 FQGNSA. Data came from immunoSEQ multiplex PCR; TCRdb stores just in-frame clones and leaves some out. The table lists 150,000 or so clones, 93% of them singletons. Turning to this clone: Its target is unknown.

Source: peripheral blood, taken on day 0 of AZD1222 vaccination. This clonotype was sampled from an adult in good health. The chain recombines TRBV7-2 with TRBJ1-5, with D maybe TRBD1 (5 bases). The CDR3 DNA reads as TGTGCCAGCAGCTTACAAATAGGGGTGAGCAATCAGCCCCAGCATTTT. Its protein is CASSLQIGVSNQPQHF.